A selection of T cell receptor beta chains follows, all from one sample in a study of T cells expressing NK-cell markers. Using the 5' RACE reads, TCRdb records one entry per CDR3 protein without DNA. The table for this sample gives about 540,000 distinct CDR3 sequences. The sequencing sample was made of blood T cells: a sorted CD56 or NKG2C T cell subset, CD4+ or CD8+ T cells, or bulk PBMC T cells (not recorded which). The source of these receptors is a man between 18 and 35 years old in good health. Each CDR3 is given with its conserved first and last residue. The order of the fields is V gene, J gene, CDR3 protein.

>TRBV12-3/TRBV12-4|TRBJ2-3
CASSPPGLAGGSDTQYF
>TRBV6-1|TRBJ1-4
CASREEPRQVGKLFF
>TRBV7-9|TRBJ2-5
CASRMEHTQETQYF
>TRBV28|TRBJ1-5
CASSFSQGSNQPQHF
>TRBV12-3/TRBV12-4|TRBJ2-1
CASSSNRERHEQFF
>TRBV7-8|TRBJ2-7
CASSLVAGDTYEQYF
>TRBV5-1|TRBJ1-4
CASSLVGTLNEKLFF
>TRBV9|TRBJ2-3
CASSARQGRSATDTQYF
>TRBV5-5|TRBJ2-2
CASSGEIGGELFF
>TRBV6-5|TRBJ2-7
CASSYSTTGGAALYEQYF
>TRBV12-3/TRBV12-4|TRBJ1-2
CASSLEVWTGGGYTF
>TRBV20-1|TRBJ2-3
CSAETSGRAWAPDTQYF
>TRBV10-3|TRBJ2-6
CAISGGQANVLTF
>TRBV12-3/TRBV12-4|TRBJ2-7
CASSLPTESYEQYF
>TRBV4-1|TRBJ2-3
CASSQVQAGFSTDTQYF